The source of this T cell receptor (beta chain) is a study of T-cell reconstitution after alpha-beta-depleted transplantation in children. Ten or more counts support this clonotype. The TCRbeta library was prepared with unique molecular identifiers. TCRdb re-called the PCR reads through MiXCR, storing one row per CDR3 protein. Among approximately 210,000 distinct CDR3 sequences, about 14% were seen once, and the ten largest hold approximately 13%. Looked up from germline, CDR1 is SGHVS and CDR2 is FQNEAQ. There are 18 residues in the CDR3. J was trimmed by 0 bases and V by 3 bases; bases with no gene match: 12.

The chain couples TRBV7-8 to TRBJ1-1; 8 bases map to TRBD1. The sequence was obtained from a human donor who donated a stem cell graft to a child with acute lymphoblastic leukemia. Material: PBMCs from the stem cell graft donor, obtained from the stem cell graft. For the CDR3, the DNA is TGTGCCAGCAGCTTTGGGAGGCAGGGGGCCGGCATGAACACTGAAGCTTTCTTT. As protein: CASSFGRQGAGMNTEAFF.